The entry below describes one T cell receptor beta chain. The CDR3 has 14 residues. Germline CDR1 reads MNHEY; CDR2 reads SMNVEV (reference sequence). V lost 1 base to trimming and J lost 3 bases, with 10 bases between them. Generated by immunoSEQ multiplex PCR, the TCRdb table keeps only in-frame clones and is missing some. The table includes over 50,000 clones, 65% to 80% detected once. The sample originates from a study of radiotherapy plus CTLA-4 blockade in lung cancer. Study information: Among enrolled patients, roughly 20% responded and about 34% achieved disease control.

The receptor's source is a human donor with non-small cell lung cancer who had a complete response to radiotherapy plus ipilimumab. The sample consisted of peripheral blood, taken from a patient treated with radiotherapy plus ipilimumab. The rearrangement joins TRBV27 to TRBJ2-7; D not certain. The CDR3 region is CASSLWSSGYEQYF. CDR3 in DNA: TGTGCCAGCAGTTTATGGTCGTCAGGCTACGAGCAGTACTTC.